This record concerns one T cell receptor (beta chain) sequence. The protocol was immunoSEQ multiplex PCR, while the TCRdb copy is restricted to in-frame clones and leaves out a portion. Of approximately 200,000 clones in the sample, 85% were seen once. Germline V gene sequence: CDR1 PRHDT, CDR2 FYEKMQ (reference sequence). Unmatched junction bases numbered 6, after V lost 1 base and J lost 1 base. The CDR3 spans 16 residues. Across 24 US areas, participants ranged in age from 18 to 89 years. This entry is derived from a study of blood T cell repertoires in COVID-19. Study summary: Samples taken during acute and convalescent COVID-19 were collected in the United States, Italy and Spain.

The sequenced sample was PBMCs or T cells enriched from blood (not recorded which). This chain connects TRBV13 to TRBJ2-5, with 7 bases matching TRBD2. The TCR comes from a man aged 35 to 55 who had recovered from COVID-19. The CDR3 coding sequence is TGTGCCAGCAGCTTAGTGGGAGCTAGCGGCCAAGAGACCCAGTACTTC. This gives the protein CASSLVGASGQETQYF.